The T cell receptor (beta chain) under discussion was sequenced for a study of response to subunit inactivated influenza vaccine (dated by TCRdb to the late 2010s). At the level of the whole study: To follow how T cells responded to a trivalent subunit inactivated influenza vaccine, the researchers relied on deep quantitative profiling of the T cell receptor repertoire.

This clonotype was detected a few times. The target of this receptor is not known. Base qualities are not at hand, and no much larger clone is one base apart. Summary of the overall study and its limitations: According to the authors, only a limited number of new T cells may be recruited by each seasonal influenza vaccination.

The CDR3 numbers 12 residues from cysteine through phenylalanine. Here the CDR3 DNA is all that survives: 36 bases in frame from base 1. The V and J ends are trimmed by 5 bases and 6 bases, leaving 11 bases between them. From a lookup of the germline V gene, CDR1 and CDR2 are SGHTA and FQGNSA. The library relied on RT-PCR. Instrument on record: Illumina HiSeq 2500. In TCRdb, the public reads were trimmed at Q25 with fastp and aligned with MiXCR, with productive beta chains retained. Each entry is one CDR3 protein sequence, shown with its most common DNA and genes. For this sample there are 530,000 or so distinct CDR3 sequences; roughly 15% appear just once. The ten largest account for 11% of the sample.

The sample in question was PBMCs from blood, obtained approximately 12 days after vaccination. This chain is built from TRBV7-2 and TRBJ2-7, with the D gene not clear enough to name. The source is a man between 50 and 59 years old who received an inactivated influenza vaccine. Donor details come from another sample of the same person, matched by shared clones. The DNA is TGTGCCAGCAGCGCTTATATGTCCGAGCAGTACTTC. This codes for CASSAYMSEQYF.